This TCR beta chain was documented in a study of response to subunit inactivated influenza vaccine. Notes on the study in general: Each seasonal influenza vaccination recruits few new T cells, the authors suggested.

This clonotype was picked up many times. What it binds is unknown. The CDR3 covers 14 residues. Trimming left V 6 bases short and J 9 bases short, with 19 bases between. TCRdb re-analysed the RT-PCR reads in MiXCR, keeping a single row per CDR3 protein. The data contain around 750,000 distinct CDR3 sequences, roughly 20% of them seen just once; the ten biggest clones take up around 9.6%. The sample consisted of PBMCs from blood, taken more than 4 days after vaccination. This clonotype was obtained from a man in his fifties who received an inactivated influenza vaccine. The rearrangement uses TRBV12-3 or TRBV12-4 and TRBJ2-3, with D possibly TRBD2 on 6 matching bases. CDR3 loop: CASSPGGAMGTQYF. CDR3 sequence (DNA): TGTGCCAGCAGCCCCGGAGGGGCTATGGGCACGCAGTATTTT.